This T cell receptor (beta chain) was identified during a study of CD8+ T cells in alopecia areata. As for the study in general: Administration of oral tofacitinib to treated patients was at 5 to 10 mg twice daily.

As regards this clone: Its antigen is still unknown.

It was from alopecia areata patients that lesional scalp punch biopsies and peripheral blood were collected. Study-level points and caveats: An increase in clonality over normal scalp was evident in lesional scalp, especially alopecia totalis/universalis.

Extracted from the samples, RNA was reverse transcribed into cDNA to serve as the sequencing template. Sequencing was performed with immunoSEQ multiplex PCR; in TCRdb, only in-frame clones are kept and a portion is missing. The sample records some 170,000 clones, roughly 66% being singletons. The sample was CD8+ T cells sorted from blood, taken at week 0. This sequence was found in a human donor with alopecia areata.

The chain's CDR3 is CASSDGVPYF. The CDR3, as DNA: TGTGCCAGCAGTGACGGCGTTCCGTACTTC. This sequence joins TRBV2 and TRBJ2-5, with D uncertain. V was shortened by 3 bases and J by 13 bases, with 9 bases between the two germline ends. The germline V gene has CDR1 SNHLY and CDR2 FYNNEI. The CDR3 covers 10 residues.